This is a list of T cell receptor beta chains from one sample in a study of T cell responses to AZD1222 COVID-19 vaccine. TCRdb keeps only in-frame clones here, not all; method: immunoSEQ multiplex PCR. The sample lists under 200,000 clones, more than 70% occurring once. The sample here was peripheral blood, taken on day 0 of AZD1222 vaccination. Receptors originate from an adult in good health. Each CDR3 is given with its conserved first and last residue.

V gene | CDR3 protein
TRBV11-2 | CASSLGPYQETQYF
TRBV6-5 | CASSYSESGQGGGYTF
TRBV7-9 | CATPGGPTSSYNSPLHF
TRBV7-2 | CASSLGLAESTDTQYF
TRBV28 | CASSLLAGEGQAHRGYTF
TRBV28 | CASSFGTGLGDTEAFF
TRBV28 | CASSPSGQDEQYF
TRBV10-3 | CAIRTTANTEAFF
TRBV6-5 | CASKQGWGDTEAFF
TRBV5-4 | CASSLVAGPEKIF
TRBV28 | CASRRSTSGRAGDTQYF
TRBV10-3 | CAINPQGTMNTEAFF
TRBV28 | CASSLVSPYEQYF
TRBV6-2/TRBV6-3 | CASSYSRGWAGVRQETQYF
TRBV28 | CASSSGRETQYF
TRBV5-6 | CASSLAVSGANVLTF
TRBV6-1 | CASSGGQRSTNEKLFF
TRBV6-5 | CASKEQVSTDTQYF
TRBV7-9 | CASSLVLGAGNTIYF
TRBV6-5 | CASSLDRDTEAFF
TRBV3-1/TRBV3-2 | CASSQDPGDLGNSPLHF
TRBV14 | CASSQEDLRGTGNEQFF
TRBV28 | CASSLGDRVDSGANVLTF
TRBV6-5 | CASRGTVSGNTIYF
TRBV10-2 | CASTPSEAGSSYEQYF
TRBV5-1 | CASSLGTGAYQQYF
TRBV4-2 | CASSQVSIRIANEKLFF
TRBV10-3 | CAISEDSTNYGYTF
TRBV6-4 | CASRQVPGQGVSEAFF
TRBV7-8 | CASSLARFSTDTQYF
TRBV28 | CASNWGAGANVLTF
TRBV28 | CASSTGTVYSPLHF
TRBV5-1 | CASSLTGAGGYTF
TRBV6-4 | CASRGLAGASDTQYF
TRBV14 | CASSHLGQGKTTEAFF
TRBV19 | CASSDPGQGYNYGYTF
TRBV7-9 | CASSLRIDRNSPLHF
TRBV25-1 | CASSPRGGNGELFF
TRBV7-2 | CASSPGGRGASDTQYF
TRBV30 | CAWSFGEEKLFF
TRBV10-3 | CAISDSGTKSNEQFF
TRBV18 | CASSPYGTESYGYTF
TRBV5-1 | CASSLRAPVRETQYF
TRBV5-6 | CASSLGLAGYNEQFF
TRBV5-8 | CASSLYAVSGNTIYF
TRBV6-5 | CASSPDRSNEKLFF